A single sample is the source of the 28 T cell receptor beta chains below, sequenced in a study of T cells in Graves' hyperthyroidism and ophthalmopathy. TCR beta CDR3 sequences were amplified from RNA transcripts. The TCR CDR3 was amplified in a first-round RT-PCR using the HTBI primer set. MiXCR was run by TCRdb on the multiplex PCR reads, yielding one entry per CDR3 protein. The sample has 300,000 to 500,000 distinct CDR3 sequences, about 14% seen once. Input material: blood. The receptors come from a man aged 45-65 years with Graves' ophthalmopathy.

In this sample, this clonotype turned up many times. The J gene is TRBJ2-3, the V gene TRBV20-1, with 8 bases lining up with TRBD2. Per the germline V gene, CDR1 is DFQATT and CDR2 is SNEGSKA (reference sequence). This CDR3 contains 15 residues. The junction had 4 bases not matched to a gene; V was cut back by 0 bases and J by 2 bases. The CDR3 reads CSAREVAGLTDTQYF. The CDR3 nucleotides read TGCAGTGCTAGAGAGGTAGCGGGGCTCACAGATACGCAGTATTTT.

This clonotype was seen at least ten times. The V gene is TRBV6-1, the J gene TRBJ1-1; no clear D gene. Germline values: CDR1 MNHNS, CDR2 SASEGT. V lost 7 bases to trimming and J lost 0 bases, with 15 bases between them. This CDR3 contains 15 residues. The CDR3 sequence: CASTPLTSVNTEAFF. The CDR3 nucleotides are TGTGCCAGCACCCCCCTGACTAGTGTGAACACTGAAGCTTTCTTT.

This clonotype was observed many times. This chain joins TRBV2 and TRBJ1-3, with D possibly TRBD1 on 5 matching bases. CDR3 length: 14 amino acids. The germline V gene has CDR1 SNHLY and CDR2 FYNNEI. Between the trimmed V and J ends, which lost 5 bases and 5 bases, there was a span of 13 bases. Here the CDR3 reads CASSSQGIRNTIYF. The CDR3 coding sequence is TGTGCCAGCAGTTCGCAGGGAATCCGAAACACCATATATTTT.

This clonotype was observed many times. The rearrangement joins TRBV4-1 to TRBJ2-7, with no clear D. The CDR3 is 15 amino acids. V lost 1 base and J lost 4, with 14 bases in between. CDR1 MGHRA and CDR2 YSYEKL come from the germline V gene. The CDR3 DNA is TGCGCCAGCAGCCAAGGAACGACGACCTTTTACGAGCAGTACTTC. Its translation is CASSQGTTTFYEQYF.

At least ten counts were recorded for this clonotype. The chain joins TRBV27 to TRBJ2-2; D perhaps matches TRBD2 (6 bases). This CDR3 contains 16 residues. V dropped 3 bases and J dropped 2 bases, with 13 bases sitting between them. Germline CDR1 reads MNHEY; CDR2 reads SMNVEV (reference sequence). This CDR3 reads CASSLDWGVNTGELFF. The CDR3 coding sequence is TGTGCCAGCAGTTTGGATTGGGGGGTAAACACCGGGGAGCTGTTTTTT.

As concerns this clonotype: A much larger clone lies one base from this, so it may be a read error. The chain is built from TRBV30 and TRBJ1-3; D might be TRBD1 (6 bases). The V end lost 4 bases, the J end lost 2 bases, and 18 bases lay between the germline ends. CDR3 size: 16 residues. CDR1 GTSNPN and CDR2 SVGIG come from the germline V gene (reference sequence). DNA for the CDR3: TGTGCCTGGACAAACAGGGTTCTTGGAGCTGGAAACACCATATATTTT. Protein: CAWTNRVLGAGNTIYF.

CDR3 in amino acids: CASSFRRHRANQPQHF. DNA of the CDR3: TGTGCCAGCAGTTTCCGACGACATCGAGCCAATCAGCCCCAGCATTTT. The chain is built from TRBV12-3 or TRBV12-4 and TRBJ1-5; D gene ambiguous. The germline V and J ends were trimmed by 3 bases and 3 bases, with 15 bases remaining between them. The CDR3 runs 16 residues.

The chain uses TRBV12-3 or TRBV12-4 and TRBJ2-7; TRBD1 matches at 7 bases. V trimming: 3 bases; J trimming: 0 bases; junction bases outside the gene matches: 14. This CDR3 has 18 amino acids. CDR3 sequence reads: CASSFGQDLSFNSYEQYF. CDR3 DNA: TGTGCCAGCAGTTTTGGACAGGACTTATCCTTTAACTCCTACGAGCAGTACTTC.

The V call is TRBV5-4, the J call TRBJ2-7; D perhaps matches TRBD1 (5 bases). The CDR3 has 15 amino acids. Germline loops: CDR1 SGHNT, CDR2 YYREEE (reference sequence). With 5 bases removed from V and 0 bases from J, the gap between germline ends came to 15 bases. CDR3 residues: CASRKDTPSSYEQYF. The CDR3 DNA reads as TGTGCCAGCAGAAAGGACACACCCAGCTCCTACGAGCAGTACTTC.

In this sample, this clonotype turned up many times. This rearrangement joins TRBV7-2 to TRBJ2-7, with a tentative D call TRBD2 (7 bases). From germline, CDR1 is SGHTA and CDR2 FQGNSA. This CDR3 region has 15 residues. V dropped 1 base and J dropped 3 bases, with 13 bases sitting between them. The CDR3 here is CASSLDGGGSYEQYF. CDR3 bases: TGTGCCAGCAGCTTAGACGGCGGGGGCAGCTACGAGCAGTACTTC.

This clonotype was found a few times. The J gene is TRBJ2-1, the V gene TRBV7-2; TRBD1 is a possible D gene (6 bases). Germline loops: CDR1 SGHTA, CDR2 FQGNSA. V shed 4 bases and J shed 10 bases, with 17 bases lying between them. The CDR3 length is 14 residues. CDR3 sequence (DNA): TGTGCCAGCAGCTACAGGGCACTAGTTATCGAGCAGTTCTTC. It translates to CASSYRALVIEQFF. Combining the CDR3 with reference TRBV7-2 and TRBJ2-1 gives the whole variable domain GAGVSQSPSNKVTEKGKDVELRCDPISGHTALYWYRQSLGQGLEFLIYFQGNSAPDKSGLPSDRFSAERTGGSVSTLTIQRTQQEDSAVYLCASSYRALVIEQFFGPGTRLTVL.

Concerning this clonotype: Here the CDR3 omits its conserved ending phenylalanine or tryptophan, so a read error is the likely source. The chain employs TRBV10-1 and TRBJ2-3, with D perhaps matching TRBD1 (5 bases). The CDR3 contains 15 residues. Trimming cost V 6 bases and J 0 bases, with 13 bases left between them. Germline lookup yields CDR1 WNHNN and CDR2 SYGVQD (reference sequence). The CDR3 here is CASSPRRTSTDTQYL. The CDR3 coding sequence is TGCGCCAGCAGCCCCCGAAGGACAAGCACAGATACGCAGTATCTT.

CDR3 sequence reads: CASSQDRGTEKLFF. For the CDR3, the DNA is TGTGCCAGCAGTCAGGACAGGGGGACTGAAAAACTGTTTTTT. The chain recombines TRBV28 with TRBJ1-4; 10 bases fit TRBD1. This CDR3 has 14 amino acids. V gave up 5 bases and J gave up 7 bases; unmatched junction bases: 4. Germline assignment: CDR1 MDHEN and CDR2 SYDVKM.

This clonotype was seen more than once but under ten times. The chain joins TRBV5-4 to TRBJ2-5; no clear D. The V gene's germline CDR1 is SGHNT and CDR2 YYREEE (reference sequence). CDR3 size: 13 residues. The V gene lost 5 bases and the J gene lost 0 bases, with 8 bases spanning the gap. This chain's CDR3 is CASRRSDQETQYF. The CDR3 DNA follows: TGTGCCAGCAGACGGTCGGACCAAGAGACCCAGTACTTC.

V gene TRBV7-2 combines with J gene TRBJ2-1; TRBD1 might be the D (6 bases). The ends were cut back, 6 bases at V and 0 bases at J, with 12 bases in the middle. The CDR3 covers 15 residues. Germline CDR1 is SGHTA and CDR2 is FQGNSA. The CDR3 DNA reads TGTGCCAGCAGTCGGGACAAGCGCTCCTACAATGAGCAGTTCTTC. It translates to CASSRDKRSYNEQFF.

The gene calls are TRBV18 and TRBJ2-1; 8 bases are a match to TRBD1. The CDR3 runs to 20 residues. The V gene end was trimmed by 1 base and the J gene end by 3 bases; junction bases not matched to a gene: 17. Germline CDR1 KGHSH, CDR2 LQKENI. As DNA, the CDR3 is TGTGCCAGCTCACCACTCCCTCCGGGACAGGCCCTTTCGAACTACAATGAGCAGTTCTTC. This codes for CASSPLPPGQALSNYNEQFF.

This chain uses TRBV6-1 with TRBJ2-7, with 9 bases aligning to TRBD2. V lost 5 bases and J lost 2; bases outside the gene matches: 4. Germline lookup yields CDR1 MNHNS and CDR2 SASEGT. The CDR3 spans 14 residues. CDR3 DNA sequence: TGTGCCAGCAGTTATGCTAGCGGGACCTACGAGCAGTACTTC. Protein sequence: CASSYASGTYEQYF.

This clonotype was seen ten or more times. The chain is built from TRBV7-9 and TRBJ1-4; a possible D gene is TRBD1 (5 bases). Trimming pared 3 bases from V and 0 bases from J, leaving 8 bases between. Germline V gene sequence: CDR1 SEHNR, CDR2 FQNEAQ (reference sequence). The length of the CDR3 is 15 residues. The CDR3 sequence is CASSLGRTTNEKLFF. Here the CDR3 DNA reads TGTGCCAGCAGCTTGGGACGGACAACTAATGAAAAACTGTTTTTT.

This clonotype was detected only a few times. V usage is TRBV7-9 and J usage is TRBJ1-5; D remains unclear. V lost 3 bases to trimming and J lost 4 bases, with 7 bases between them. The germline V gene encodes CDR1 SEHNR and CDR2 FQNEAQ (reference sequence). CDR3 length equals 13 residues. In DNA form, the CDR3 reads TGTGCCAGCAGCTTCGATGGAAATCAGCCCCAGCATTTT. This translates into CASSFDGNQPQHF.

This chain joins TRBV12-3 or TRBV12-4 and TRBJ2-5, with 7 bases aligning to TRBD1. This CDR3 has 13 amino acids. V shed 2 bases, J shed 7 bases, and the junction held 4 bases outside the gene matches. CDR3 region: CASSLNRGGTQYF. For the CDR3, the DNA is TGTGCCAGCAGTTTAAACAGGGGTGGGACCCAGTACTTC.

Details on this clonotype: A much more abundant neighbour one base away suggests this may be a read error. V usage is TRBV12-3 or TRBV12-4 and J usage is TRBJ1-1; D not resolved. The V and J ends lost 2 bases and 9 bases respectively, with 13 bases between them. CDR3 length: 13 residues. The CDR3 protein is CASSLSGKAKAFF. DNA for the CDR3: TGTGCCAGCAGTTTATCTGGGAAAGCTAAAGCTTTCTTT.

This clonotype was observed many times. This sequence joins TRBV30 and TRBJ2-1; maybe TRBD2 (6 bases). Germline V gives CDR1 GTSNPN, CDR2 SVGIG (reference sequence). The CDR3 is 11 residues long. V was clipped by 8 bases and J by 7 bases, with 12 bases between them. This CDR3 is CAADGGNEQFF. The CDR3 bases are TGTGCCGCGGATGGAGGGAATGAGCAGTTCTTC. Full variable domain (missing parts from reference TRBV30 and TRBJ2-1): SQTIHQWPATLVQPVGSPLSLECTVEGTSNPNLYWYRQAAGRGLQLLFYSVGIGQISSEVPQNLSASRPQDRQFILSSKKLLLSDSGFYLCAADGGNEQFFGPGTRLTVL.

This clonotype was seen many times. This chain connects TRBV20-1 to TRBJ2-1, with TRBD2 matching 9 bases. Germline loops: CDR1 DFQATT, CDR2 SNEGSKA (reference sequence). The CDR3 totals 16 residues. Unmatched junction bases numbered 12, after V lost 1 base and J lost 8 bases. The CDR3 loop reads CSARASAGGAVHEQFF. The CDR3 coding sequence is TGCAGTGCTAGAGCCTCCGCGGGGGGGGCCGTTCATGAGCAGTTCTTC.

This clonotype appeared many times. This chain joins TRBV20-1 and TRBJ2-1, with 8 nucleotides matching TRBD1. Trimming cost V 6 bases and J 7 bases; bases outside gene matches: 17. The length of the CDR3 is 16 residues. CDR1 and CDR2 (germline): DFQATT, SNEGSKA (reference sequence). The CDR3 is CSAAQGVATIGNEQFF. CDR3 DNA sequence: TGCAGTGCGGCACAGGGGGTCGCGACCATAGGGAATGAGCAGTTCTTC.

This clonotype was counted a few times. This may stem from a read error, because a much larger clone lies one nucleotide away. Here the CDR3 omits its conserved ending phenylalanine or tryptophan, so a read error is the likely source. The V call is TRBV7-2, the J call TRBJ2-5, with D perhaps TRBD2 (6 bases). The length of the CDR3 is 16 residues. V was cut by 5 bases and J by 4 bases, with 20 bases left in between. Germline CDR1 SGHTA, CDR2 FQGNSA. CDR3 DNA sequence: TGTGCCAGCAGCAAAAGCAGGTTCCCTAGCGTAGAGACCCAGTACCTC. Translated: CASSKSRFPSVETQYL.

This clonotype has only a few counts. The genes are TRBV4-1 and TRBJ1-4; the D gene is possibly TRBD1 (6 bases). Trimming removed 0 bases from V and 5 bases from J, with 10 bases in between. The CDR3 covers 15 residues. Germline V gene data show CDR1 as MGHRA and CDR2 as YSYEKL. The CDR3 DNA sequence: TGCGCCAGCAGCCAAGAAACAGGGAGAAATGAAAAACTGTTTTTT. Translation gives CASSQETGRNEKLFF.

This clonotype was counted only a few times. The V call is TRBV5-1, the J call TRBJ2-1; D is unresolved. This CDR3 has 15 amino acids. V lost 0 bases and J lost 0, with 7 bases in between. CDR1 is SGHRS and CDR2 is YFSETQ in the germline V gene. This chain's CDR3 is CASSLDWSSYNEQFF. The CDR3 region has the DNA TGCGCCAGCAGCTTGGATTGGAGCTCCTACAATGAGCAGTTCTTC.

This clonotype showed up many times. The J gene is TRBJ1-2, the V gene TRBV12-3 or TRBV12-4; 11 bases match TRBD1. Trimming at V came to 3 bases and at J to 5 bases, leaving 5 bases not matched to a gene. This CDR3 comprises 15 residues. The CDR3 loop is CASSFGTGGPYGYTF. CDR3 nucleotide sequence: TGTGCCAGCAGTTTTGGGACAGGGGGACCGTATGGCTACACCTTC.